This T cell receptor (beta chain) is from a study of cytomegalovirus exposure and HLA in healthy donors. For the study at large: About 83 million unique TCRs from HLA-typed donors made up an early data release.

V dropped 8 bases and J dropped 5; count of bases not matched to a gene: 17. Germline CDR1 GTSNPN, CDR2 SVGIG (reference sequence). This CDR3 contains 15 residues. This clone came up once. Antigen unknown. Both 60 Vbeta primers and 13 Jbeta primers went into the PCR. Assay: immunoSEQ multiplex PCR; the TCRdb copy retains only in-frame clones and omits some. The sample holds a few hundred thousand clones, about 80% seen once. Study observations and caveats: TCR beta V- and J-gene trimming, according to a later analysis, was linked to a missense DCLRE1C variant. As was reported, the HLA-A and HLA-B alleles of most subjects were accurately predicted from TCR beta sequences.

What was sequenced was PBMCs. This sequence was found in a woman aged 55-69 years in good health and CMV-seropositive. This chain links TRBV30 with TRBJ1-2; 7 nucleotides line up with TRBD1. CDR3 nucleotides: TGTGCCCTAAGGACCCGGGACAGTAGCCCGTATGGCTACACCTTC. It yields the protein CALRTRDSSPYGYTF.